The rows below give T cell receptor beta chains drawn from one sample of a study of OX40 agonist ivuxolimab in advanced cancers. The data were produced by immunoSEQ multiplex PCR, yet TCRdb's version contains in-frame clones alone and is incomplete. The table includes over 80,000 clones, approximately 90% detected once. The sequencing here drew on CD4+ or CD8+ T cells sorted from blood, taken in a trial of the OX40 agonist ivuxolimab. The receptor source for this set is an adult with an advanced solid tumor such as melanoma, head and neck, liver or kidney cancer. Each CDR3 is given with its conserved first and last residue. D genes are given only for firm matches. Expanded clones get a size class; other rows say once, few or many, or leave the size out.

D gene	V gene	J gene	clone size	CDR3 protein	CDR3 DNA
NA	TRBV7-9	TRBJ2-7	NA	CASSKEGGSYEQYF	TGTGCCAGCAGCAAAGAAGGTGGCTCCTACGAGCAGTACTTC
NA	TRBV10-2	TRBJ2-3	NA	CASTDPHSGPDTQYF	TGCGCCAGCACCGATCCTCATTCAGGGCCAGATACGCAGTATTTT
NA	TRBV5-7	TRBJ2-5	NA	CASSFRTYLSFEGPETQYF	TGTGCCAGCAGCTTTAGGACTTACCTCAGTTTCGAGGGACCAGAGACCCAGTACTTC
NA	TRBV7-2	TRBJ1-1	NA	CASSFSGRNTEAFF	TGTGCCAGCAGCTTTTCAGGGCGAAACACTGAAGCTTTCTTT
NA	TRBV18	TRBJ2-7	NA	CASSPSAGELYEQYF	TGTGCCAGCTCACCGTCGGCAGGAGAGCTCTACGAGCAGTACTTC
NA	TRBV7-2	TRBJ1-1	NA	CASSAGVAEAFF	TGTGCCAGCAGTGCAGGGGTGGCTGAAGCTTTCTTT
TRBD1	TRBV5-1	TRBJ2-3	NA	CASSLALGQGTDTQYF	TGCGCCAGCAGCTTGGCCCTGGGACAGGGCACAGATACGCAGTATTTT
TRBD2	TRBV7-3	TRBJ2-3	NA	CASTQGPGGTDTQYF	TGTGCCAGCACCCAGGGCCCCGGGGGGACAGATACGCAGTATTTT
TRBD1	TRBV7-9	TRBJ2-7	few	CASSLGTGGGHDEQYF	TGTGCCAGCAGCTTGGGGACAGGGGGCGGTCACGACGAGCAGTACTTC
TRBD1	TRBV5-1	TRBJ2-4	NA	CASGTGRSKNIQYF	TGCGCCAGCGGGACAGGGAGATCCAAAAACATTCAGTACTTC
NA	TRBV21-1	TRBJ2-7	once	CASSKKGREGFSDEQYF	TGTGCCAGCAGCAAAAAGGGGCGGGAGGGCTTCAGTGACGAGCAGTACTTC
NA	TRBV6-6	TRBJ1-1	NA	CASSYSWTEAFF	TGTGCCAGCAGTTACTCGTGGACTGAAGCTTTCTTT
TRBD1	TRBV9	TRBJ2-1	NA	CASSGRDRGFTEQFF	TGTGCCAGCAGCGGCCGGGACAGGGGATTTACTGAGCAGTTCTTC
TRBD1	TRBV7-6	TRBJ2-1	once	CASSLAGTGVDNEQFF	TGTGCCAGCAGCTTAGCCGGGACAGGGGTTGACAATGAGCAGTTCTTC
NA	TRBV6-1	TRBJ1-4	NA	CASTTTGHWEKLFF	TGTGCCAGCACTACGACAGGCCATTGGGAAAAACTGTTTTTT
TRBD1	TRBV7-2	TRBJ2-3	NA	CASSARGQGGSTDTQYF	TGTGCCAGCAGCGCCCGAGGACAGGGGGGAAGCACAGATACGCAGTATTTT
TRBD1	TRBV14	TRBJ2-7	NA	CASSQGRDRGNYEQYF	TGTGCCAGCAGCCAAGGTCGGGACAGGGGGAACTACGAGCAGTACTTC
NA	TRBV6-1	TRBJ1-1	once	CASSRDPNTEAFF	TGTGCCAGCAGCCGGGATCCGAACACTGAAGCTTTCTTT
NA	TRBV19	TRBJ2-1	NA	CASSIGEIYNEQFF	TGTGCCAGTAGTATAGGCGAGATCTACAATGAGCAGTTCTTC
NA	TRBV27	TRBJ2-2	NA	CASSRKTGELFF	TGTGCCAGCAGTAGGAAAACCGGGGAGCTGTTTTTT
TRBD2	TRBV6-5	TRBJ2-7	NA	CASSYTSGSVYEQYF	TGTGCCAGCAGTTACACTAGCGGGAGTGTCTACGAGCAGTACTTC
NA	TRBV27	TRBJ2-3	NA	CASSFQQRDTQYF	TGTGCCAGCAGTTTCCAGCAAAGAGATACGCAGTATTTT
NA	TRBV18	TRBJ2-5	NA	CASSPPLAETQYF	TGTGCCAGCTCACCACCACTAGCAGAGACCCAGTACTTC
TRBD2	TRBV19	TRBJ2-3	NA	CASRETSGFASTDTQYF	TGTGCCAGTAGGGAAACTAGCGGTTTTGCTAGCACAGATACGCAGTATTTT
NA	TRBV9	TRBJ1-3	once	CASSVDIGTGNTIYF	TGTGCCAGCAGCGTAGATATAGGCACTGGAAACACCATATATTTT
TRBD1	TRBV19	TRBJ1-5	NA	CASNDRGLRQPQHF	TGTGCCAGCAATGACAGGGGGCTACGGCAGCCCCAGCATTTT
NA	TRBV7-5	TRBJ2-7	NA	CARSPPGWDRDYEQYF	TGTGCCAGAAGCCCCCCCGGTTGGGACAGAGACTACGAGCAGTACTTC
NA	TRBV7-9	TRBJ1-5	NA	CASSLAGGLDNQPQHF	TGTGCCAGCAGCTTAGCGGGGGGACTTGACAATCAGCCCCAGCATTTT
NA	TRBV28	TRBJ1-1	NA	CASSLSYTEAFF	TGTGCCAGCAGTTTAAGCTACACTGAAGCTTTCTTT
TRBD1	TRBV5-4	TRBJ2-7	NA	CASSDRDGKNEQYF	TGTGCCAGCAGCGACAGGGACGGGAAAAACGAGCAGTACTTC
NA	TRBV23-1	TRBJ2-7	once	CASSRYLGDNNFNEQYF	TGCGCCAGCAGTCGTTATCTTGGGGACAACAATTTCAACGAGCAGTACTTC
TRBD2	TRBV7-2	TRBJ2-1	NA	CASSLAGGTSGSKQFF	TGTGCCAGCAGCTTAGCAGGAGGGACTAGCGGGAGCAAGCAGTTCTTC
TRBD1	TRBV2	TRBJ2-4	NA	CASSVDRENIQYF	TGTGCCAGCAGTGTTGACAGGGAAAACATTCAGTACTTC
TRBD1	TRBV4-3	TRBJ2-7	NA	CASSQYRGPNYEQYF	TGCGCCAGCAGCCAATACAGGGGGCCAAATTACGAGCAGTACTTC
TRBD2	TRBV9	TRBJ2-5	NA	CASSVGGTSGTETQYF	TGTGCCAGCAGCGTAGGAGGGACTAGCGGGACGGAGACCCAGTACTTC
NA	TRBV6-5	TRBJ2-4	NA	CASSSRTTSIQYF	TGTGCCAGCAGTTCTCGGACAACCTCTATTCAGTACTTC
NA	TRBV7-2	TRBJ2-1	NA	CASSSYHNEQFF	TGTGCCAGCAGCTCCTACCACAATGAGCAGTTCTTC
NA	TRBV28	TRBJ1-1	NA	CASSLYTEAFF	TGTGCCAGCAGTTTATACACTGAAGCTTTCTTT
NA	TRBV28	TRBJ1-3	NA	CATLSATARNTIYF	TGTGCCACTCTCTCGGCGACGGCGAGAAACACCATATATTTT
TRBD2	TRBV2	TRBJ2-5	NA	CASSLGGSPGETQYF	TGTGCCAGCAGTCTCGGCGGGAGCCCCGGAGAGACCCAGTACTTC
TRBD2	TRBV10-2	TRBJ2-3	NA	CASSGRSGRAETDTQYF	TGCGCCAGCAGTGGGCGGAGCGGGAGGGCCGAAACAGATACGCAGTATTTT
NA	TRBV11-1	TRBJ2-7	NA	CASSSPLRSYEQYF	TGTGCCAGCAGTTCCCCCTTGAGATCCTACGAGCAGTACTTC
NA	TRBV7-2	TRBJ2-1	NA	CASSPERGNEQFF	TGTGCCAGCAGCCCAGAGCGAGGGAATGAGCAGTTCTTC
NA	TRBV28	TRBJ2-2	NA	CASSPQTATGELFF	TGTGCCAGCAGTCCTCAGACAGCCACCGGGGAGCTGTTTTTT
NA	TRBV20-1	TRBJ1-1	NA	CSAREAAEAFF	TGCAGTGCTAGAGAGGCGGCGGAAGCTTTCTTT
NA	TRBV18	TRBJ2-2	once	CASSPRQNTGELFF	TGTGCCAGCTCACCGCGGCAAAACACCGGGGAGCTGTTTTTT
NA	TRBV7-2	TRBJ2-1	NA	CASSLRGQDISNSEQFF	TGTGCCAGCAGCTTACGAGGCCAGGACATCTCGAATAGTGAGCAGTTCTTC
NA	TRBV4-3	TRBJ1-4	NA	CASSQEGLGSLNEKLFF	TGCGCCAGCAGCCAAGAGGGTCTCGGCAGTCTTAATGAAAAACTGTTTTTT